This T cell receptor (beta chain) was recovered during a study of cytomegalovirus exposure and HLA in healthy donors listed by TCRdb under 2017. Regarding the complete study: In an earlier analysis of 450 to 750 of the donors, about 260 Gb of sequence data and 100 million or so unique TCR beta sequences from 180 million or so T cells were reported. An early release covering 550 to 650 HLA-typed donors comprised around 300 gigabases of sequencing data and tens of millions of unique TCR sequences. The genetic ancestry cluster associated with self-reported Caucasian donors included about 84% of the 398 genotyped donors. The study aimed to test whether cataloging public T cell receptors could reveal signatures of past pathogen exposure. The study profiled the T cell repertoires of under 700 subjects by immunosequencing and related them to cytomegalovirus serostatus. A separate validation cohort of roughly 120 different subjects was used in addition to the 666-subject first cohort. To predict cytomegalovirus infection status, the study brought together high-throughput TCR immunosequencing, statistical association of individual TCRs with disease status, and machine learning. A later analysis re-analyzed previously published TCR beta repertoires from approximately 670 donors and added high-resolution HLA genotyping to study TCR occurrence patterns. Rather than drawing on any new phenotypic data, the later analysis identified candidate immune exposures from TCR beta sequences and the way those sequences occurred across donors. An earlier analysis of 587 of the donors used high-throughput TCR beta sequencing to judge whether each TCR beta V gene segment behaved as functional or pseudogenic. Donor age, sex, ethnicity and CMV serostatus were collected together with the repertoire data. A later genetic analysis took genome-wide SNP genotypes for about 55% of the 666 donors and used that subset as a discovery cohort. All discovery cohort repertoires had been generated using a single sequencing platform. HLA typing covered class I and class II loci at four-digit resolution. The number of donors typed differed by locus, with 629-630 for A, B, C, DRB1 and DQB1, around 500 for DQA1, under 610 for DPA1, and 400 to 490 for DPB1. Roughly 5 DR-DQ haplotypes were handled as single units for association and clustering because linkage in the cohort was strong. On average, about 240,000 unique TCR beta nucleotide sequences were sequenced per donor among a few hundred genotyped donors of the cohort, with 15% to 20% of those sequences being non-productive.

Ends trimmed: V by 1 base, J by 3 bases; bases unmatched to a gene: 5. The CDR3 runs 16 amino acids, cysteine and phenylalanine included. This entry keeps only the CDR3 DNA: 48 bases, framed from base 1. The germline V gene gives CDR1 as MGHDK and CDR2 as SYGVNS. In total, just over 650 healthy bone marrow donors made up the cohort. Cohort members were all nominally healthy when sampled, although unrecorded immune exposures were likely present. CMV serostatus was recorded as positive for about 300 and negative for about 50% of the 666 cohort members, whereas no CMV serostatus was recorded for the donor in question. A peripheral blood sample was provided by each donor, and peripheral blood mononuclear cells were used for TCR beta sequencing. The Qiagen DNeasy Blood Extraction Kit was used to extract genomic DNA from the blood cell samples. Library prep was done by the immunoSEQ multiplex PCR assay. For the multiplex PCR, a mixture combining 60 forward primers for TCR Vbeta segments and 13 reverse primers for TCR Jbeta segments was used. A multiplex PCR assay on genomic DNA amplified the CDR3 region of rearranged TCR beta genes. On the Illumina HiSeq System, the amplified TCR beta libraries were sequenced as 87-base-pair reads. From the authors' description of their analysis: In a later analysis, 77 million or so unique TCR beta chains were counted across the 666 repertoires, and roughly 11 million of these chains were shared by at least two donors. A nearest-neighbor algorithm error-corrected the raw reads and collapsed the reads into unique sequences, merging closely related sequences to remove PCR and sequencing errors. V, D and J gene segments were assigned by aligning CDR3 sequences to IMGT reference sequences. For a sequence to be retained, a match of at least six nucleotides was required to both a V gene segment and a J gene segment. A rearrangement was called productive if the CDR3 had no stop codons and remained in frame with V and J, and every other rearrangement was called non-productive. Following IMGT convention, CDR3 was defined as the stretch from the second conserved V-encoded cysteine up to the conserved J-encoded phenylalanine. In an earlier analysis of roughly 580 of the donors, sequences lacking an unambiguous match to a single V gene segment were excluded. An earlier analysis of some 610 of the donors called V segments functional above 56.7% productive rearrangements and segregating when the between-donor standard deviation exceeded 5%. A statistical classification framework was developed to diagnose cytomegalovirus status using the catalog of TCR beta chain sequences. In a later analysis, V and J genes were assigned by comparing TCR nucleotide sequences against IMGT/GENE-DB human TR gene sequences. A later analysis assigned CDR3 sequences and most-parsimonious VDJ recombination scenarios with the TCRdist pipeline. In a later analysis, each TCR beta chain was defined by its CDR3 amino acid sequence together with its V-gene family, and reads without a unique V-gene family were excluded. To address suspected cross-contamination and a sequencing artifact, a later analysis removed some 620 highly shared, low-generation-probability nucleotide sequences. In a later analysis, a clonal expansion index for each public chain was calculated from normalized within-repertoire ranks of inferred template counts. A later analysis computed generation probabilities with a VDJ recombination model fitted to out-of-frame rearrangements, and checked the results against IGoR. In a later analysis, hypergeometric tests were used to score TCR-TCR, TCR-HLA and TCR-CMV co-occurrence, with a repertoire-size bias correction applied to TCR pairs. To estimate false discovery rates, a later analysis permuted the HLA or CMV assignments 20 times. In a later analysis, co-occurring TCRs were grouped with DBSCAN, and TCRdist sequence similarity was added when clustering was performed within HLA-allele-positive subsets. For co-occurrence clustering, repertoires with fewer than 30,000 or more than 120,000 public chains were excluded, along with roughly 5 repertoires with anomalous nucleotide sharing. TCRdb took this table from immuneACCESS and kept in-frame rearrangements with V and J called. Such tables lack part of the clones; where checked against another copy, unresolved V genes explain under half of the gap, and the rest is unexplained. The V and J calls and the clone size are those of that table, but D and trimming were determined from the DNA. This sample comprises about 130,000 clones, approximately 61% of them detected only once. The top ten clones comprise about 1.5% of the sample.

Beyond this particular receptor, the publication reports: The authors suggested that the approach could potentially be generalized to other disease states and immunological phenotypes. A group of highly shared sequence variants was considered likely to be a technical artifact of the sequencing pipeline. The earlier analysis of 587 of the donors excluded around 17 rarely observed V segments, including chromosome 9 orphons, because counts were too low. A further reported finding was that TCR beta sequences accurately predicted the HLA-A and HLA-B alleles for most subjects in the first cohort. In a later analysis, HLA-associated TCR beta chains were found to be more clonally expanded and to have lower generation probabilities than equally common non-associated chains. A later analysis associated some 17,000 TCR beta sequences with specific HLA alleles at a false discovery rate of 0.05. The only immune exposure information available for the cohort was CMV serostatus. The 87-base-pair reads could not distinguish some IMGT-functional V segments, including TRBV6-2 and TRBV6-3, so those segments were excluded. This cohort had only TCR beta chains sequenced, and the lack of alpha or paired-chain data limited which features could be detected. A few of the identified cytomegalovirus-associated TCR beta chains were confirmed in vitro to be specific for cytomegalovirus antigens. A later analysis found that most CMV-associated TCR beta chains appeared HLA-restricted, with HLA associations seemingly driven largely by CMV exposure. According to a later analysis, TCR association rates differed among HLA loci, with DRB1 alleles showing the most associated TCRs and HLA-C alleles showing the fewest. An earlier analysis of 450 to 750 of the donors showed that most TCR beta V segments appeared in productive rearrangements either about 87% or about 30% of the time, which broadly matched IMGT annotations. Roughly uniform sequencing depth across donors was assumed in presence/absence analyses, although this assumption may not hold. Correlated functional status among segregating V segments might reflect linkage disequilibrium, but an unknown experimental factor could not be ruled out. A later genetic analysis reported fewer N-insertions in productive TCRs among donors in an Asian-associated ancestry cluster than the 666-donor mean. The classifier was reported to diagnose cytomegalovirus status with high specificity and sensitivity in both the original and validation cohorts. The study listed 164 TCR beta chains as associated with cytomegalovirus. An association between a missense DCLRE1C variant and V-gene and J-gene trimming of TCR beta chains was found in a later genetic analysis and replicated in an independent cohort. Strong co-occurrence of HLA alleles, especially DR and DQ, made assigning TCR associations to individual alleles difficult. Because HLA typing was missing for some donors at each locus, association tests included only the typed subset. Several of the top co-occurrence clusters appeared to be linked to parvovirus B19, influenza, CMV and Epstein-Barr virus, according to a later analysis. Most TCR sequences were observed very rarely across donors, whereas some public TCRs were present in many individuals.

In the case of this clone: Its specific antigen is unknown. Base qualities were left out, and no much larger clone turns up one base away.

This TCR was recovered from a human donor in good health. This receptor chain uses TRBV25-1 and TRBJ2-5; TRBD2 aligns with 10 central bases. The sequenced sample was PBMCs. The CDR3 protein: CASSEWELAGEETQYF. The DNA reads TGTGCCAGCAGTGAATGGGAGCTAGCGGGAGAAGAGACCCAGTACTTC.